Listed here are 4 T cell receptor beta chains from one sample, sequenced in a study of blood T cells in healthy people across ages. The authors ran a second PCR of roughly 6 to 12 cycles using a sample-barcoded 5' primer and a J-beta primer mix. TCRdb itself ran the 5' RACE reads through MiXCR, one entry per CDR3 protein. This repertoire shows 1.5 million to 2 million distinct CDR3 sequences, 28% found once; its top ten account for less than 9.5%. The specimen was blood. These receptor sequences come from a woman in her twenties or thirties in good health.

In regard to this clonotype: Being one base from a much bigger clone, this may be a read error. The chain recombines TRBV15 with TRBJ2-1; D unclear. Germline CDR1 LNHNV, CDR2 YYDKDF (reference sequence). V lost 5 bases to trimming and J lost 13 bases, with 21 bases between them. CDR3 length: 14 residues. The CDR3 sequence is CATSGVGRQETQFF. The CDR3, as DNA: TGTGCCACCAGCGGGGTCGGTAGGCAAGAGACCCAGTTCTTC.

This clonotype was seen a few times. This chain joins TRBV4-3 and TRBJ1-2, with D maybe TRBD1 (5 bases). Germline loops: CDR1 LGHNA, CDR2 YSLEER. V lost 0 bases and J 5 bases, leaving 13 bases between the germline ends. This CDR3 comprises 15 residues. CDR3 protein: CASSQDTQGGYGYTF. The CDR3 coding sequence is TGCGCCAGCAGCCAAGATACCCAGGGCGGGTATGGCTACACCTTC.

This clonotype was detected only a few times. V usage is TRBV12-3 or TRBV12-4 and J usage is TRBJ1-5, with D uncertain. The CDR3 extends over 17 amino acids. V was pared by 6 bases and J by 2 bases, with 20 bases between. The CDR3 coding sequence is TGTGCCAGCAGCCGCAGTACGACGGGAGGGCGCAATCAGCCCCAGCATTTT. Translation: CASSRSTTGGRNQPQHF.

This clonotype was observed a few times. The chain employs TRBV6-6 and TRBJ1-6; D gene ambiguous. Looked up from germline, CDR1 is MNHNY and CDR2 is SVGAGI (reference sequence). Deletions cut 5 bases from V and 10 bases from J, with 15 bases between. The CDR3 spans 14 residues. As DNA, the CDR3 is TGTGCCAGCAGTCCTACCTCGGAGGGATCACCCCTCCACTTT. This codes for CASSPTSEGSPLHF.